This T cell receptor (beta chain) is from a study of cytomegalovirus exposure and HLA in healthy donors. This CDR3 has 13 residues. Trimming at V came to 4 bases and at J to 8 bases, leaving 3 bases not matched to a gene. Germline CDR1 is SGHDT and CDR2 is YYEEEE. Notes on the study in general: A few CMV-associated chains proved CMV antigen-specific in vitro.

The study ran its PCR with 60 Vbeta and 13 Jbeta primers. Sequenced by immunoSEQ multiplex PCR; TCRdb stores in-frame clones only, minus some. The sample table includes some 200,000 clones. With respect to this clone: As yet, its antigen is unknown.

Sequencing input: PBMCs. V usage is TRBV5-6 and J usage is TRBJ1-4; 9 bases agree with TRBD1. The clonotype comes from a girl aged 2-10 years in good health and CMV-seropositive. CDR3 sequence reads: CASSTDRGEKLFF. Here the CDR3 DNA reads TGTGCCAGCAGCACGGACAGGGGAGAAAAACTGTTTTTT.